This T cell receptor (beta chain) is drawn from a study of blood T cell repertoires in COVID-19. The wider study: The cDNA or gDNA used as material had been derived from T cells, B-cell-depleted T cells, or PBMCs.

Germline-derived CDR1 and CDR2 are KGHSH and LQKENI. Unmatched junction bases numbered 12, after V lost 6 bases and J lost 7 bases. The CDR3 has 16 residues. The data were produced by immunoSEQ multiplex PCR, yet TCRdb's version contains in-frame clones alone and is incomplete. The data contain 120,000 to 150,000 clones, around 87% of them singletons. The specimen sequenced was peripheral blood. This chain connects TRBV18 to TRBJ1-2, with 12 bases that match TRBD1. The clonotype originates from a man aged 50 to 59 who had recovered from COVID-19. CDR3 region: CASSREPGQGATGYTF. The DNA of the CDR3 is TGTGCCAGCTCGCGAGAACCGGGACAGGGGGCGACTGGCTACACCTTC.